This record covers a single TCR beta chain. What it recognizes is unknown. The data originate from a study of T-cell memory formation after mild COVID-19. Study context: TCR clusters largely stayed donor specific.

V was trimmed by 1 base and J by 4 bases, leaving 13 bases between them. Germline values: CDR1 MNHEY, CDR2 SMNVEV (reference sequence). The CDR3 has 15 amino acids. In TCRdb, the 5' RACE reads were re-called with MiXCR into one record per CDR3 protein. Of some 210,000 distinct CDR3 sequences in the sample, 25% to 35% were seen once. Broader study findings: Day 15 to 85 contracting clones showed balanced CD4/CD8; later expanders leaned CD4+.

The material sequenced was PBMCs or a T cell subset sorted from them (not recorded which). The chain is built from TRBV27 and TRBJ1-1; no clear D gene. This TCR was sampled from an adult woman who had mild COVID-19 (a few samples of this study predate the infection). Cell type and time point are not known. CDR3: CASSLFAAKTTEAFF. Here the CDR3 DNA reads TGTGCCAGCAGTTTATTCGCCGCGAAGACCACTGAAGCTTTCTTT.